The next 22 T cell receptor beta chains were all read from a single sample in a study of T cells in Graves' hyperthyroidism and ophthalmopathy (dated by TCRdb to the late 2010s). Library creation used multiplex PCR. Data came from an Illumina HiSeq 2000. TCR beta CDR3 regions were amplified from RNA transcripts. For the first round of RT-PCR on the TCR CDR3, the HTBI primer set was used together with the Qiagen OneStep RT-PCR kit. The raw public reads went through TCRdb reprocessing: fastp at Q25, MiXCR clone calling, in-frame beta chains kept. Rows merge per CDR3 protein into single entries with the most common DNA and genes. This sample lists around 300,000 distinct CDR3 sequences; 20% to 25% were detected once. Together, the top ten hold 64% of the sample. Material: blood. The receptor set was obtained from a young man with Graves' ophthalmopathy.

The genes are TRBV6-2 or TRBV6-3 and TRBJ2-6, with D possibly being TRBD2 (6 bases). The CDR3 has 15 residues. In germline, CDR1 is MNHEY, CDR2 SVGEGT. Trimming shortened V by 8 bases and J by 3 bases, and 14 bases separated the two germline ends. CDR3 bases: TGTGCCAGCTCCGGGAGCATCTTTGGGGCCAACGTCCTGACTTTC. It translates to CASSGSIFGANVLTF.

The V call is TRBV5-1, the J call TRBJ1-2; TRBD1 matches 7 bases. Germline V gene data show CDR1 as SGHRS and CDR2 as YFSETQ. The trim removed 2 bases at V and 8 bases at J, leaving 9 bases unmatched. The CDR3 length is 14 residues. CDR3 DNA: TGCGCCAGCAGCTTAACCGGGACAGCTGGGGGCTACACCTTC. Amino acid sequence: CASSLTGTAGGYTF.

This sequence joins TRBV10-2 and TRBJ2-5, with D hard to call. Germline CDR1 is WSHSY and CDR2 is SAAADI. V lost 7 bases, J lost 1 base, and 10 bases lay in between. CDR3 length equals 13 residues. The CDR3 sequence: CASNTGSQETQYF. CDR3 in DNA: TGCGCCAGCAATACGGGCAGCCAAGAGACCCAGTACTTC.

This rearrangement joins TRBV6-1 to TRBJ2-7; D is unclear. The CDR3 has 13 residues. The V end was cut by 2 bases, the J end by 3 bases, with 8 bases between. Germline V gives CDR1 MNHNS, CDR2 SASEGT. The CDR3 DNA reads as TGTGCCAGCAGTGAAAATACCGTCTACGAGCAGTACTTC. It yields the protein CASSENTVYEQYF.

This rearrangement joins TRBV6-1 to TRBJ2-2; TRBD1 is a possible D gene (5 bases). Per germline, CDR1 MNHNS and CDR2 SASEGT. With 10 bases removed from V and 2 bases from J, the gap between germline ends came to 14 bases. The CDR3 is made up of 14 amino acids. The CDR3 nucleotides are TGTGCCACCGTCGGTCAGGGAAACACCGGGGAGCTGTTTTTT. Its protein product is CATVGQGNTGELFF.

The V call is TRBV11-2, the J call TRBJ1-1; D may be TRBD1 (6 bases). This CDR3 has 14 residues. Germline V gives CDR1 SGHAT, CDR2 FQNNGV. Trimming pared 0 bases from V and 4 bases from J, leaving 9 bases between. In DNA, the CDR3 is TGTGCCAGCAGCTTAGATTTAGGGGGCACTGAAGCTTTCTTT. Protein sequence: CASSLDLGGTEAFF.

This clonotype was detected a few times. J is TRBJ1-6 and V is TRBV3-1; no clear D gene. This CDR3 spans 14 amino acids. Germline values: CDR1 LGHDT, CDR2 YNNKEL (reference sequence). Between the trimmed V and J ends, which lost 7 bases and 5 bases, there was a span of 12 bases. This CDR3 is CASKGRADNSPLHF. For the CDR3, the DNA is TGTGCCAGCAAAGGCCGTGCCGATAATTCACCCCTCCACTTT.

This chain joins TRBV7-9 and TRBJ2-5; the D is unclear. Germline CDR1 and CDR2: SEHNR and FQNEAQ (reference sequence). Trimming pared 1 base from V and 9 bases from J, leaving 12 bases between. This CDR3 region has 13 residues. In nucleotides, the CDR3 is TGTGCCAGCAGCTTAGATCCGTCCGCGGCCCAGTACTTC. Residues: CASSLDPSAAQYF.

This clonotype was seen only once. The chain uses TRBV3-1 and TRBJ2-3, with D maybe TRBD1 (5 bases). The ends were cut back, 3 bases at V and 5 bases at J, with 6 bases in the middle. The CDR3 runs to 12 residues. Per the germline V gene, CDR1 is LGHDT and CDR2 is YNNKEL (reference sequence). The CDR3 nucleotides read TGTGCCAGCAGCCAGACAGAAGATACGCAGTATTTT. Amino acids: CASSQTEDTQYF.

This chain connects TRBV5-1 to TRBJ2-1, with TRBD2 matching 13 bases. Germline loops: CDR1 SGHRS, CDR2 YFSETQ. The CDR3 totals 20 residues. The V and J ends lost 2 bases and 0 bases, in that order; junction bases with no gene match: 11. CDR3 in amino acids: CASSFQSGTSGASSYNEQFF. The CDR3 nucleotides read TGCGCCAGCAGCTTTCAATCTGGGACTAGCGGGGCCAGCTCCTACAATGAGCAGTTCTTC.

The chain joins TRBV6-9 to TRBJ2-7; 14 nucleotides agree with TRBD2. The CDR3 is 17 amino acids. V shed 3 bases and J 1 base; nucleotides not matched to a gene: 5. Germline V gene lookup returns CDR1 MNHGY and CDR2 SVAAGI. In nucleotides, the CDR3 is TGTGCCAGCAGTTACCGGACTAGCGGGAGGACATCCTACGAGCAGTACTTC. This encodes CASSYRTSGRTSYEQYF.

This clonotype occurred many times. The rearrangement uses TRBV3-1 and TRBJ2-1, with 12 nucleotides matching TRBD2. The CDR3 has 17 residues. CDR1 is LGHDT and CDR2 is YNNKEL in the germline V gene (reference sequence). Trimming removed 2 bases from V and 3 bases from J; junction bases left unmatched: 5. CDR3 loop: CASSQRGTSGYYNEQFF. The DNA for the CDR3 is TGTGCCAGCAGCCAAAGGGGGACTAGCGGGTACTACAATGAGCAGTTCTTC.

The rearrangement joins TRBV12-3 or TRBV12-4 to TRBJ1-5; tentative D call: TRBD1 (5 bases). Trimming pared 5 bases from V and 0 bases from J, leaving 17 bases between. The CDR3 is made up of 17 amino acids. The CDR3 DNA reads as TGTGCCAGCAGTCGACATAGGGGAGTCTATAGCAATCAGCCCCAGCATTTT. Translation gives CASSRHRGVYSNQPQHF.

This clonotype came up many times. The J gene is TRBJ1-5, the V gene TRBV2; TRBD1 agrees at 11 bases. Germline V gene sequence: CDR1 SNHLY, CDR2 FYNNEI. This CDR3 has 16 residues. V shed 10 bases and J 0 bases; nucleotides not matched to a gene: 8. The CDR3 protein is CATNRDRGISNQPQHF. The CDR3 DNA reads as TGTGCCACCAACCGGGACAGGGGGATTAGCAATCAGCCCCAGCATTTT. The whole variable domain, remainder taken from reference TRBV2 and TRBJ1-5, is EPEVTQTPSHQVTQMGQEVILRCVPISNHLYFYWYRQILGQKVEFLVSFYNNEISEKSEIFDDQFSVERPDGSNFTLKIRSTKLEDSAMYFCATNRDRGISNQPQHFGDGTRLSIL.

The V and J genes are TRBV3-1 and TRBJ1-4; TRBD1 is a possible D gene (5 bases). Germline V gives CDR1 LGHDT, CDR2 YNNKEL (reference sequence). Trimming cost V 8 bases and J 0 bases, with 10 bases left between them. This CDR3 spans 14 amino acids. The CDR3 coding sequence is TGTGCCAGCGCCTGGGGGGCAACTAATGAAAAACTGTTTTTT. Its protein product is CASAWGATNEKLFF. The entire variable domain, with the rest obtained from reference TRBV3-1 and TRBJ1-4, is as follows: DTAVSQTPKYLVTQMGNDKSIKCEQNLGHDTMYWYKQDSKKFLKIMFSYNNKELIINETVPNRFSPKSPDKAHLNLHINSLELGDSAVYFCASAWGATNEKLFFGSGTQLSVL.

In its sample, this clonotype was seen many times. CDR3: CASSSGQGDYTF. CDR3 coding DNA: TGTGCCAGCAGCTCCGGACAGGGAGACTACACCTTC. The chain recombines TRBV7-8 with TRBJ1-2, with TRBD1 matching over 8 bases. Germline trimming cut 4 bases from V and 10 bases from J; bases unmatched to any gene: 5. Germline V gene sequence: CDR1 SGHVS, CDR2 FQNEAQ. The CDR3 loop spans 12 amino acids.

The genes are TRBV6-1 and TRBJ2-7, with 7 bases aligning to TRBD1. Germline V gives CDR1 MNHNS, CDR2 SASEGT. The V and J ends lost 8 bases and 5 bases, in that order; junction bases with no gene match: 3. The CDR3 length is 11 residues. CDR3 sequence reads: CASRDSDEQYF. DNA of the CDR3: TGTGCCAGCCGGGACAGCGACGAGCAGTACTTC.

This clonotype showed up many times. V and J are TRBV20-1 and TRBJ2-2, with D possibly matching TRBD1 (5 bases). Per the germline V gene, CDR1 is DFQATT and CDR2 is SNEGSKA (reference sequence). V lost 5 bases and J lost 6, with 19 bases in between. This CDR3 contains 15 residues. CDR3: CSALTIRRGAGELFF. CDR3 bases: TGCAGTGCTTTAACGATCCGAAGGGGTGCCGGGGAGCTGTTTTTT.

The chain carries TRBV19 and TRBJ2-3, with TRBD1 as a possible D gene (6 bases). The CDR3 extends over 17 amino acids. The V end was cut by 3 bases, the J end by 4 bases, with 20 bases between. Germline V gene data show CDR1 as LNHDA and CDR2 as SQIVND (reference sequence). CDR3 in amino acids: CASSIRRQGLIADTQYF. The CDR3 coding sequence is TGTGCCAGTAGTATTAGGCGCCAGGGGCTTATCGCAGATACGCAGTATTTT.

Only a few counts were recorded for this clonotype. This rearrangement joins TRBV27 to TRBJ2-1; 7 nucleotides line up with TRBD1. CDR1 and CDR2 (germline): MNHEY, SMNVEV (reference sequence). The CDR3 has 15 amino acids. Trimming took 7 bases from V and 0 from J; bases not matched to a gene: 6. The CDR3 loop is CASIGGQSSYNEQFF. The CDR3 DNA reads as TGTGCCAGCATTGGGGGACAGAGCTCCTACAATGAGCAGTTCTTC.

This rearrangement joins TRBV10-2 to TRBJ1-5, with D possibly being TRBD1 (5 bases). V lost 6 bases and J 5 bases, leaving 14 bases between the germline ends. Germline CDR1 reads WSHSY; CDR2 reads SAAADI. The CDR3 contains 14 residues. CDR3 amino acids: CASRLSGDYQPQHF. CDR3 in DNA: TGCGCCAGCAGATTGTCGGGGGATTATCAGCCCCAGCATTTT.

The rearrangement links TRBV5-6 to TRBJ2-1; TRBD1 matches 9 bases. This CDR3 contains 15 residues. From germline, CDR1 is SGHDT and CDR2 YYEEEE. V lost 4 bases, J lost 2 bases, and 4 bases stayed unmatched. The CDR3, as DNA: TGTGCCAGCAGCGGCGGACAGGGGCCCTACAATGAGCAGTTCTTC. Protein product: CASSGGQGPYNEQFF.